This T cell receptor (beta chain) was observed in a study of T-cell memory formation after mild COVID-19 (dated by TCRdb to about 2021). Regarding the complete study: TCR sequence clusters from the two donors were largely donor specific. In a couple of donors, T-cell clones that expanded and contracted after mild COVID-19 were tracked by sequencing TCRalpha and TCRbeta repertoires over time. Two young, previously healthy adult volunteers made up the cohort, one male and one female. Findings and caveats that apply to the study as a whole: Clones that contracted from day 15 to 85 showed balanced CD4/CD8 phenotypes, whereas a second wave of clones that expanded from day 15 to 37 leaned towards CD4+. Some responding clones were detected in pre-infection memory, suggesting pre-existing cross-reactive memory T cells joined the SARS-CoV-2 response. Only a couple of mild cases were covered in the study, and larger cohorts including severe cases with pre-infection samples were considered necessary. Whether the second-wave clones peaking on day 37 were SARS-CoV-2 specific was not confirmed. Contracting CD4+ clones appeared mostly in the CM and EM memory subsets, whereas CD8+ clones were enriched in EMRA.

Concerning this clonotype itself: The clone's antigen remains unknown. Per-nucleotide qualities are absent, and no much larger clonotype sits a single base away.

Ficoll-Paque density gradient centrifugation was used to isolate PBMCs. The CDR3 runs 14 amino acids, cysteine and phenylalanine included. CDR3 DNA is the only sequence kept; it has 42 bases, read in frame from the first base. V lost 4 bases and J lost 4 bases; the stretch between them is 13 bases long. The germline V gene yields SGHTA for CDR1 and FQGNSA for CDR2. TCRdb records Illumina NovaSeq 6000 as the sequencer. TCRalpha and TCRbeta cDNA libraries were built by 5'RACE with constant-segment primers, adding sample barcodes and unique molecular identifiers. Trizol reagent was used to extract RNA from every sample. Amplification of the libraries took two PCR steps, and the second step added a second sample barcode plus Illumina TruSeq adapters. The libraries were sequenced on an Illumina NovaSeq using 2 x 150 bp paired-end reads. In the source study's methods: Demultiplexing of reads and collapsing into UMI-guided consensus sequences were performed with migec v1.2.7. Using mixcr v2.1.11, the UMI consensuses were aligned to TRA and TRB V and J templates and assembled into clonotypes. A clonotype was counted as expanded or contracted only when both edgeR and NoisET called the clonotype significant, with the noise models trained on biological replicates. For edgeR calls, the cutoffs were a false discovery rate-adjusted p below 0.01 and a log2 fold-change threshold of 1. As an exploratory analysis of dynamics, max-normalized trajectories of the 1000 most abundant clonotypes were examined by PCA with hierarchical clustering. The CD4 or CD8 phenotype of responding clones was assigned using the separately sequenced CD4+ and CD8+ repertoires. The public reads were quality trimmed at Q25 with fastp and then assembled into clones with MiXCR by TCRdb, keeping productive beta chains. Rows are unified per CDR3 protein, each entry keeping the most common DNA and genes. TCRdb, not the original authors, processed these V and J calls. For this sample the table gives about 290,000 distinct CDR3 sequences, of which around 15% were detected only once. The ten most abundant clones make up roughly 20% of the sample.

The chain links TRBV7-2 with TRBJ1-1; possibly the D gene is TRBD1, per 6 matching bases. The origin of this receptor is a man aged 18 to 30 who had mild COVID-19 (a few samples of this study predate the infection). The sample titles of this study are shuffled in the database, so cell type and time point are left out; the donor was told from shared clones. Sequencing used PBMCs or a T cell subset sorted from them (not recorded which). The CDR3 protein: CASSSTGTSTEAFF. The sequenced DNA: TGTGCCAGCAGCTCTACCGGGACAAGCACTGAAGCTTTCTTT.